This T cell receptor (beta chain) stems from a study of blood T cell repertoires in COVID-19. About the study: Acute and convalescent COVID-19 specimens originated in the United States, Italy and Spain. The cDNA or gDNA used as material had been derived from T cells, B-cell-depleted T cells, or PBMCs.

V dropped 5 bases and J dropped 1 base, with 20 bases sitting between them. Germline loops: CDR1 SGHAT, CDR2 FQNNGV. The CDR3 is 17 amino acids. The sample holds one count of this clone. TCRdb keeps only in-frame clones here, not all; method: immunoSEQ multiplex PCR. Here the sample spans about half a million clones, 70% to 90% being singletons. The sequencing input was peripheral blood. V usage is TRBV11-2 and J usage is TRBJ1-1; TRBD1 is a possible D gene (6 bases). The clonotype originates from a human donor in a cohort sampled during active COVID-19. The CDR3, as DNA: TGTGCCAGCAGCCCCTTTGGCCCGGACAGTCCGAACACTGAAGCTTTCTTT. This translates into CASSPFGPDSPNTEAFF.